This T cell receptor (beta chain) is drawn from a study of brain T cells in children with intractable seizures. Of note for this clone: Its antigen is unidentified.

The repertoire was sequenced with immunoSEQ multiplex PCR; TCRdb's copy has only in-frame clones and lacks some. The sample includes roughly 23,000 clones, roughly 92% seen only once; the top ten take around 6%. CDR1 SGHDT and CDR2 YYEEEE come from the germline V gene. The CDR3 extends over 16 amino acids. Trimming pared 4 bases from V and 7 bases from J, leaving 24 bases between. Study-level findings and limits: Pre- and post-surgery blood differed in depth, so pre-surgery absences may be undersampling.

The receptor's source is a boy younger than 18 with focal cortical dysplasia and intractable seizures. The sequencing here drew on peripheral blood, taken at surgery. The V call is TRBV5-6, the J call TRBJ2-7; D call uncertain. The CDR3 DNA reads TGTGCCAGCAGCCTGGAAAGGGCCTCGGTTTTTAGGGAGCAGTACTTC. Its translation is CASSLERASVFREQYF.